The 2 T cell receptor beta chains below all came from one sample that was sequenced in a study of blood T cell repertoires in COVID-19. Method: immunoSEQ multiplex PCR; TCRdb's copy keeps in-frame clones and lacks some. The table includes roughly 290,000 clones, about 87% detected once. The sequenced material came from peripheral blood. Every receptor here comes from a woman aged 50 to 65 who had recovered from COVID-19.

This CDR3 reads CASSLTAGERFAKNIQYF. For the CDR3, the DNA is TGTGCCAGCAGCTTAACAGCGGGAGAAAGGTTTGCCAAAAACATTCAGTACTTC. The J gene is TRBJ2-4, the V gene TRBV7-2; TRBD2 matches at 8 bases. The CDR3 has 18 residues. V was pared by 2 bases and J by 1 base, with 10 bases of the junction left unmatched. Per germline, CDR1 SGHTA and CDR2 FQGNSA.

The rearrangement joins TRBV30 to TRBJ1-1, with 9 bases that match TRBD1. Trimming took 2 bases from V and 7 from J; bases not matched to a gene: 14. Germline V CDR1 and CDR2: GTSNPN, SVGIG (reference sequence). The CDR3 consists of 16 residues. The CDR3 is CAWSPYPRTGAFEAFF. Written as DNA, the CDR3 is TGTGCCTGGAGTCCCTACCCCAGGACAGGGGCTTTTGAAGCTTTCTTT. The full variable domain, completed using reference TRBV30 and TRBJ1-1, is SQTIHQWPATLVQPVGSPLSLECTVEGTSNPNLYWYRQAAGRGLQLLFYSVGIGQISSEVPQNLSASRPQDRQFILSSKKLLLSDSGFYLCAWSPYPRTGAFEAFFGQGTRLTVV.